The T cell receptor (beta chain) described here comes from a study of T-cell memory formation after mild COVID-19. TCRdb re-called the 5' RACE reads with MiXCR, one entry per CDR3 protein. This sample has around 150,000 distinct CDR3 sequences, with 13% to 15% found just once. General observations from the study: Contracting CD4+ clones lay largely in CM and EM, with CD8+ ones residing in EMRA. Detection of some responders pre-infection suggested pre-existing cross-reactive memory T cells participated.

This clonotype was observed many times. Its antigen is unidentified. This receptor was obtained from an adult woman who had mild COVID-19 (a few samples of this study predate the infection). Cell type and time point are not known. What was sequenced was PBMCs or a T cell subset sorted from them (not recorded which).

The CDR3, as DNA: TGTGCCACCAGTGATTCCCGAGAGAGGTCCACCAATGAGCAGTTCTTC. Residues: CATSDSRERSTNEQFF. The rearrangement uses TRBV24-1 and TRBJ2-1, with no clear D. Per the germline V gene, CDR1 is KGHDR and CDR2 is SFDVKD. V gave up 2 bases and J gave up 6 bases, with 16 bases separating them. This CDR3 has 16 residues.